Listed below are T cell receptor beta chains from one sample, sequenced in a study of cytomegalovirus exposure and HLA in healthy donors. The protocol was immunoSEQ multiplex PCR, while the TCRdb copy is restricted to in-frame clones and leaves out a portion. The sample contains 65,000 to 70,000 clones, 80% to 90% of which appear only once. Sequencing used PBMCs. The receptors derive from a woman aged 25 to 39 in good health and CMV-seropositive. CDR3s include the opening cysteine and the closing phenylalanine or tryptophan. D genes are given only for firm matches. Clone size is stated in some rows and not others, as once, few, many or a class when expanded.

size | length | J | V | D | CDR3 | DNA
. | 14 | TRBJ1-5 | TRBV19 | . | CASSNRDSNQPQHF | TGTGCCAGTAGTAACAGAGATAGCAATCAGCCCCAGCATTTT
once | 15 | TRBJ2-1 | TRBV11-2 | . | CASSLALDGGREQFF | TGTGCCAGCAGCTTGGCACTAGACGGTGGTAGGGAGCAGTTCTTC
. | 15 | TRBJ2-5 | TRBV9 | . | CASSRQGLFTETQYF | TGTGCCAGCAGCCGGCAGGGGTTATTCACAGAGACCCAGTACTTC
. | 14 | TRBJ1-2 | TRBV6-5 | TRBD1 | CASSVTGGVYGYTF | TGTGCCAGCAGTGTGACAGGGGGCGTCTATGGCTACACCTTC
. | 13 | TRBJ2-2 | TRBV30 | . | CAWSQGNTGELFF | TGTGCCTGGAGCCAGGGAAACACCGGGGAGCTGTTTTTT
few | 13 | TRBJ2-5 | TRBV25-1 | . | CASSEADKETQYF | TGTGCCAGCAGTGAAGCGGATAAAGAGACCCAGTACTTC
. | 11 | TRBJ2-7 | TRBV2 | . | CASKEYYEQYF | TGTGCCAGCAAGGAGTACTACGAGCAGTACTTC
. | 14 | TRBJ2-7 | TRBV4-1 | TRBD1 | CASSPGQSTYEQYF | TGCGCCAGCAGCCCGGGACAGTCGACCTACGAGCAGTACTTC
. | 14 | TRBJ1-5 | TRBV2 | TRBD1 | CASSGQGAFQPQHF | TGTGCCAGCAGTGGACAGGGGGCCTTTCAGCCCCAGCATTTT
. | 15 | TRBJ2-7 | TRBV6-5 | . | CASSERDTLTYEQYF | TGTGCCAGCTCGGAACGGGACACATTAACCTACGAGCAGTACTTC
. | 17 | TRBJ2-1 | TRBV28 | TRBD1 | CASSQQRRQGEYYEQFF | TGTGCCAGCAGCCAACAAAGACGACAGGGAGAGTATTATGAGCAGTTCTTC
. | 16 | TRBJ2-6 | TRBV10-3 | . | CAISVSQGSGANVLTF | TGTGCCATCAGTGTATCACAGGGAAGCGGGGCCAACGTCCTGACTTTC
. | 16 | TRBJ2-3 | TRBV15 | TRBD2 | CATRTSAQTFTDTQYF | TGTGCCACCCGGACTAGCGCCCAGACGTTCACAGATACGCAGTATTTT
. | 16 | TRBJ2-1 | TRBV6-4 | TRBD2 | CASSDLAGGPYNEQFF | TGTGCCAGCAGTGATCTAGCGGGAGGGCCGTACAATGAGCAGTTCTTC
. | 14 | TRBJ2-1 | TRBV19 | TRBD1 | CASMLTGGLSEQFF | TGTGCCAGTATGTTGACAGGGGGTCTGAGTGAGCAGTTCTTC
once | 14 | TRBJ2-5 | TRBV18 | TRBD2 | CASSGASGPETQYF | TGTGCCAGCTCAGGCGCTAGCGGCCCGGAGACCCAGTACTTC
. | 15 | TRBJ1-6 | TRBV6-5 | TRBD1 | CASSYSGQINSPLHF | TGTGCCAGCAGTTACTCGGGACAGATTAATTCACCCCTCCACTTT
. | 17 | TRBJ1-2 | TRBV5-1 | TRBD1 | CASSPSQQGAGDYGYTF | TGCGCCAGCAGCCCGAGTCAACAGGGGGCGGGGGACTATGGCTACACCTTC
. | 14 | TRBJ2-5 | TRBV7-2 | TRBD1 | CASSSRTGRETQYF | TGTGCCAGCAGCTCTAGGACAGGGAGAGAGACCCAGTACTTC
. | 15 | TRBJ2-6 | TRBV5-4 | . | CASSGRGTGANVLTF | TGTGCCAGCAGCGGAAGGGGGACTGGGGCCAACGTCCTGACTTTC
. | 15 | TRBJ2-1 | TRBV27 | TRBD1 | CASSPRGRNLNEQFF | TGTGCCAGCAGTCCCAGGGGGCGAAATCTTAATGAGCAGTTCTTC
. | 16 | TRBJ1-3 | TRBV5-1 | TRBD1 | CASSPDREGVGNTIYF | TGCGCCAGCAGCCCCGACAGGGAAGGGGTTGGAAACACCATATATTTT
. | 16 | TRBJ1-1 | TRBV27 | TRBD1 | CASSLWAGGKGTEAFF | TGTGCCAGCAGTTTATGGGCAGGGGGGAAGGGGACTGAAGCTTTCTTT
. | 13 | TRBJ2-7 | TRBV5-6 | . | CASSLRGRYEQYF | TGTGCCAGCAGCTTGAGGGGAAGGTACGAGCAGTACTTC
. | 17 | TRBJ2-1 | TRBV5-1 | TRBD2 | CASSALSSGSSPNEQFF | TGCGCCAGCAGCGCGTTGAGTAGCGGGAGCTCGCCAAATGAGCAGTTCTTC
. | 13 | TRBJ2-1 | TRBV5-5 | TRBD2 | CASSAAGHNEQFF | TGTGCCAGCAGCGCAGCGGGACACAATGAGCAGTTCTTC
once | 18 | TRBJ1-5 | TRBV27 | . | CASSFSSALRYSNQPQHF | TGTGCCAGCAGTTTTTCCTCCGCGTTACGGTATAGCAATCAGCCCCAGCATTTT
. | 13 | TRBJ1-2 | TRBV28 | . | CASSLGQNRGYTF | TGTGCCAGCAGCCTGGGGCAGAATCGTGGCTACACCTTC
. | 15 | TRBJ1-1 | TRBV11-1 | TRBD1 | CASARDRVRWTEAFF | TGTGCCAGCGCAAGGGACAGGGTTAGGTGGACTGAAGCTTTCTTT
. | 14 | TRBJ1-2 | TRBV7-9 | . | CASSLGTAAYGYTF | TGTGCCAGCAGCTTAGGGACAGCAGCCTATGGCTACACCTTC
. | 15 | TRBJ2-7 | TRBV7-6 | TRBD1 | CASSLWRDRESEQYF | TGTGCCAGCAGCTTATGGCGTGACAGGGAAAGCGAGCAGTACTTC
. | 15 | TRBJ2-1 | TRBV7-9 | TRBD2 | CASSLIGGSGNEQFF | TGTGCCAGCAGCTTAATTGGCGGGAGCGGCAATGAGCAGTTCTTC
. | 12 | TRBJ2-7 | TRBV29-1 | TRBD1 | CSVGDRGSEQYF | TGCAGCGTGGGGGACAGGGGAAGCGAGCAGTACTTC
once | 12 | TRBJ1-2 | TRBV30 | . | CACIRDSGGYTF | TGTGCCTGCATCCGGGACTCCGGAGGCTACACCTTC
. | 15 | TRBJ2-7 | TRBV28 | TRBD2 | CASSPLAGGLVEQYF | TGTGCCAGCAGCCCCCTAGCGGGAGGGTTGGTCGAGCAGTACTTC
. | 13 | TRBJ2-7 | TRBV28 | TRBD1 | CASSRTGAYEQYF | TGTGCCAGCAGCAGGACAGGGGCCTACGAGCAGTACTTC
. | 14 | TRBJ2-7 | TRBV7-9 | . | CASSSPGSSYEQYF | TGTGCCAGCAGCTCGCCTGGGAGCTCCTACGAGCAGTACTTC
. | 13 | TRBJ2-2 | TRBV27 | TRBD1 | CASSLQGPGELFF | TGTGCCAGCAGCCTACAGGGGCCCGGGGAGCTGTTTTTT
. | 13 | TRBJ1-4 | TRBV6-5 | . | CATSRRRKEKLFF | TGTGCCACATCGAGAAGGAGGAAAGAAAAACTGTTTTTT
once | 16 | TRBJ2-2 | TRBV7-6 | TRBD2 | CASSHGLAGATGELFF | TGTGCCAGCAGCCATGGACTAGCGGGCGCCACCGGGGAGCTGTTTTTT